The 4 T cell receptor beta chains reported below all come from one sample, sequenced in a study of vaccination and CD4 T cells after COVID-19. No antigen has been assigned to these receptors. Sequenced with the Oncomine TCR Beta short-read assay was DNA taken from cultured CD4+ T cells. TCRdb recomputed calls from the PCR reads with MiXCR, one row per CDR3 protein. The sample carries roughly 4,600 distinct CDR3 sequences, roughly 60% recorded once. Treatment of the sample: 10-day PBMC culture with coronavirus spike peptide pools or control peptides (ViraFEST assay). CD4+ T cells of the unexposed donor were collected before the COVID-19 pandemic (2011-2018). Sequencing was performed on CD4+ T cells from blood, cultured in vitro. These receptors originate from a human donor in good health.

This clonotype was counted between two and nine times. This chain connects TRBV27 to TRBJ1-5; D is possibly TRBD1 (6 bases). V was shortened by 2 bases and J by 4 bases, with 9 bases between the two germline ends. Per germline, CDR1 MNHEY and CDR2 SMNVEV (reference sequence). There are 14 residues in the CDR3. The CDR3 loop reads CASSLQGRNQPQHF. Written as DNA, the CDR3 is TGTGCCAGCAGTTTACAGGGGAGGAATCAGCCCCAGCATTTT.

The rearrangement links TRBV19 to TRBJ1-1; D is unclear. The CDR3 has 15 residues. Trimming removed 3 bases from V and 0 bases from J, with 11 bases in between. Germline lookup yields CDR1 LNHDA and CDR2 SQIVND (reference sequence). CDR3 DNA: TGTGCCAGTAGTATTAACCCGTTCATGAACACTGAAGCTTTCTTT. It encodes CASSINPFMNTEAFF.

CDR3 sequence: CASSLGAGGAEAFF. Here the CDR3 DNA reads TGTGCCAGCAGCTTAGGGGCAGGGGGGGCTGAAGCTTTCTTT. This chain joins TRBV7-2 and TRBJ1-1, with 7 bases lining up with TRBD1. The length of the CDR3 is 14 residues. The germline CDR1 and CDR2 sequences are SGHTA and FQGNSA. V was pared by 1 base and J by 6 bases, with 5 bases of the junction left unmatched.

This chain uses TRBV7-9 with TRBJ2-2; TRBD1 agrees at 7 bases. This CDR3 has 15 amino acids. V was clipped by 6 bases and J by 1 base; unmatched bases: 5. CDR1 SEHNR and CDR2 FQNEAQ come from the germline V gene (reference sequence). CDR3 nucleotides: TGTGCCAGCAGAACGACAGGGAGGAACACCGGGGAGCTGTTTTTT. This encodes CASRTTGRNTGELFF. Based on the CDR3 plus reference TRBV7-9 and TRBJ2-2, the full variable domain is DTGVSQNPRHKITKRGQNVTFRCDPISEHNRLYWYRQTLGQGPEFLTYFQNEAQLEKSRLLSDRFSAERPKGSFSTLEIQRTEQGDSAMYLCASRTTGRNTGELFFGEGSRLTVL.